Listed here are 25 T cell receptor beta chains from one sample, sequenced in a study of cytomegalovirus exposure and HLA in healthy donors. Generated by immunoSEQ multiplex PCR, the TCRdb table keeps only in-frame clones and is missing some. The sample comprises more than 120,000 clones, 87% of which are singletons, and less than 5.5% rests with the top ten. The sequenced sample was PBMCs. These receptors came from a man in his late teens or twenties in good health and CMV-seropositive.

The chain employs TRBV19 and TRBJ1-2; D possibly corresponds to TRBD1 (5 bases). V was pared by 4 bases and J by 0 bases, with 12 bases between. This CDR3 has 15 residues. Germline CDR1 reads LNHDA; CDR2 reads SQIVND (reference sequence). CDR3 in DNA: TGTGCCAGTAGTACGACCCGGGACTCTAACTATGGCTACACCTTC. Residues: CASSTTRDSNYGYTF. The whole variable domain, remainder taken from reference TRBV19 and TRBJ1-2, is DGGITQSPKYLFRKEGQNVTLSCEQNLNHDAMYWYRQDPGQGLRLIYYSQIVNDFQKGDIAEGYSVSREKKESFPLTVTSAQKNPTAFYLCASSTTRDSNYGYTFGSGTRLTVV.

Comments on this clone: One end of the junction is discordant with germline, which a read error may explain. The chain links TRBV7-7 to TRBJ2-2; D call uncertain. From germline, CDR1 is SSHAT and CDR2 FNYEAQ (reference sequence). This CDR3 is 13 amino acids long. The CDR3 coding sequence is TGTGCTAGCAGCTTAGGTGGCTCCGGGGAGCTGTTTTTT. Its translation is CASSLGGSGELFF.

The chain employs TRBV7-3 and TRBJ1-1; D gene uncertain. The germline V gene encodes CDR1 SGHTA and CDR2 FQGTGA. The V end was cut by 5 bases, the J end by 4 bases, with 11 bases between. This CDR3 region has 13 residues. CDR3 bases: TGTGCCAGCAGCCCCCGAGTCTTCACTGAAGCTTTCTTT. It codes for CASSPRVFTEAFF. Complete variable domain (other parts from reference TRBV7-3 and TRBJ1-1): GAGVSQTPSNKVTEKGKYVELRCDPISGHTALYWYRQSLGQGPEFLIYFQGTGAADDSGLPNDRFFAVRPEGSVSTLKIQRTERGDSAVYLCASSPRVFTEAFFGQGTRLTVV.

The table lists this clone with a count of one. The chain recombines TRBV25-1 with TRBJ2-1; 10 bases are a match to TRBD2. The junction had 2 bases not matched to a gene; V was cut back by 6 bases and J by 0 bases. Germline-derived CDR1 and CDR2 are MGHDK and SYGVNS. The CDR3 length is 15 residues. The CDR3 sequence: CASRTSGASYNEQFF. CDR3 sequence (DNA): TGTGCCAGCAGAACTAGCGGGGCCTCCTACAATGAGCAGTTCTTC.

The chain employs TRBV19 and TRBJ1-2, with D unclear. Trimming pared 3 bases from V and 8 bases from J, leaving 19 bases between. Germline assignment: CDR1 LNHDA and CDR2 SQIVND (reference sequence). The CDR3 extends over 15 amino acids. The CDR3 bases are TGTGCCAGTAGTATGGTTGGAGGGCGGTCGGGCGGCTACACCTTC. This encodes CASSMVGGRSGGYTF.

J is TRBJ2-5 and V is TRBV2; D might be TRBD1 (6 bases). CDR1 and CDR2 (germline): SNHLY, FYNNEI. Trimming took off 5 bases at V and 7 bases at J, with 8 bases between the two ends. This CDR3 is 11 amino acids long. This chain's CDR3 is CASSTGRTQYF. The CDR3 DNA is TGTGCCAGCAGTACAGGGAGGACCCAGTACTTC.

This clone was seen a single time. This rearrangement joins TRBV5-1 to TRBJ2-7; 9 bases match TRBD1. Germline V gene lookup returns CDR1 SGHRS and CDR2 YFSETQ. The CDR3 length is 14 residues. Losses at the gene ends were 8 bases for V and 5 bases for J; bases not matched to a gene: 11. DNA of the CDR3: TGCGCCAGTCGGACCGGACAGGGGAGGAACGAGCAGTACTTC. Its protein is CASRTGQGRNEQYF.

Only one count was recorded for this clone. Here the CDR3 DNA reads TGTGCCAGCAGCCTCACGGCGTGGGGGCGGGACACCGGGGAGCTGTTTTTT. This gives the protein CASSLTAWGRDTGELFF. The J gene is TRBJ2-2, the V gene TRBV14, with TRBD1 as a possible D gene (6 bases). Trimming stripped 4 bases from V and 3 bases from J, with 18 bases between. This CDR3 contains 17 residues. Germline CDR1 and CDR2: SGHDN and FVKESK.

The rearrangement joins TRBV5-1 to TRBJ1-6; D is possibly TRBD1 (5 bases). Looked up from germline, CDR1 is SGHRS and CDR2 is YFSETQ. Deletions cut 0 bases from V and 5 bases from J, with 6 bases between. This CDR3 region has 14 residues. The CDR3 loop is CASSLGQNNSPLHF. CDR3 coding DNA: TGCGCCAGCAGCTTGGGACAGAATAATTCACCCCTCCACTTT.

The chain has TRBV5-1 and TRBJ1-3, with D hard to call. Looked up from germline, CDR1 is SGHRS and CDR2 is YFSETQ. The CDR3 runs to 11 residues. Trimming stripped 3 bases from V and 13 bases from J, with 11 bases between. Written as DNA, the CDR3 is TGCGCCAGCAGCTCGCTCGGGAGTATATATTTT. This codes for CASSSLGSIYF.

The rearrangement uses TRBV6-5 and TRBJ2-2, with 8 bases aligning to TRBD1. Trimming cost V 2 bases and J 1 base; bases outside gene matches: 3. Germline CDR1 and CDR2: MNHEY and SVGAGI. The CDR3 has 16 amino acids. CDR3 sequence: CASSYPGQGNTGELFF. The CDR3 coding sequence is TGTGCCAGCAGTTACCCAGGACAGGGGAACACCGGGGAGCTGTTTTTT.

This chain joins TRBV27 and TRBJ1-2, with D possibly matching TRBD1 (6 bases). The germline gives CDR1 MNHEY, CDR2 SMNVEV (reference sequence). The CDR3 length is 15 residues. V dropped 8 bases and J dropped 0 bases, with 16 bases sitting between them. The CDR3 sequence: CASLPGVGSNYGYTF. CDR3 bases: TGTGCCAGCCTTCCAGGGGTCGGATCTAACTATGGCTACACCTTC.

This CDR3 is CAISGASGEADTQYF. The CDR3 coding sequence is TGTGCCATCAGTGGTGCTAGCGGGGAGGCAGATACGCAGTATTTT. The J gene is TRBJ2-3, the V gene TRBV10-3; 9 nucleotides agree with TRBD2. This CDR3 contains 15 residues. Germline V gene lookup returns CDR1 ENHRY and CDR2 SYGVKD. Trimming took 4 bases from V and 4 from J; bases not matched to a gene: 6.

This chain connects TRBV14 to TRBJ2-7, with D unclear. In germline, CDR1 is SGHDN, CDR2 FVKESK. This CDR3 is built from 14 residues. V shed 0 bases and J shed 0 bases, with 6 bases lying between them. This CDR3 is CASSQDQFSYEQYF. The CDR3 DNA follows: TGTGCCAGCAGCCAAGACCAGTTCTCCTACGAGCAGTACTTC.

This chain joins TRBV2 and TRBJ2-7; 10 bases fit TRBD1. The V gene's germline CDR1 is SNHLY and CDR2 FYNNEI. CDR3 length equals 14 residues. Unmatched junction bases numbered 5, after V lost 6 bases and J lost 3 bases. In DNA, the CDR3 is TGTGCCAGCAGCAGTAGGGACAGGGGCTACGAGCAGTACTTC. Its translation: CASSSRDRGYEQYF.

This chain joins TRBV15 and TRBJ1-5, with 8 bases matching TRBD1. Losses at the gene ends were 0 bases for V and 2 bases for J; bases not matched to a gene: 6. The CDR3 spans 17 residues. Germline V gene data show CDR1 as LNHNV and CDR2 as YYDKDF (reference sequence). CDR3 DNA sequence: TGTGCCACCAGCAGAGATATAGGACAGGGTGGCAATCAGCCCCAGCATTTT. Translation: CATSRDIGQGGNQPQHF.

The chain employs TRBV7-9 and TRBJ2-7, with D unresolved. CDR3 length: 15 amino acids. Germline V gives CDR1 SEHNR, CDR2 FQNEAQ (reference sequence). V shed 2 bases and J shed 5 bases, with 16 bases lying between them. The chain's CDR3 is CASSLSGFVDHEQYF. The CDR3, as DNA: TGTGCCAGCAGCTTATCCGGGTTTGTAGACCACGAGCAGTACTTC.

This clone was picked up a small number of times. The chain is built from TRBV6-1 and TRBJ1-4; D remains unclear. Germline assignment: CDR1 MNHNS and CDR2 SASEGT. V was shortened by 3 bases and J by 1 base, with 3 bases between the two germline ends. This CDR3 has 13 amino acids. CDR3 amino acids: CASSDRTNEKLFF. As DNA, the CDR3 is TGTGCCAGCAGTGACAGAACTAATGAAAAACTGTTTTTT.

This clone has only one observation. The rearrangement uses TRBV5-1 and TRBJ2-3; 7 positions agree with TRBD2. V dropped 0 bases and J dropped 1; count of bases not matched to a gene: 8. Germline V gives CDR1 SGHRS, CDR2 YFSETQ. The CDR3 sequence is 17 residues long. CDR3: CASSLAKWEGRTDTQYF. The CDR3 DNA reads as TGCGCCAGCAGCTTGGCCAAATGGGAGGGACGCACAGATACGCAGTATTTT.

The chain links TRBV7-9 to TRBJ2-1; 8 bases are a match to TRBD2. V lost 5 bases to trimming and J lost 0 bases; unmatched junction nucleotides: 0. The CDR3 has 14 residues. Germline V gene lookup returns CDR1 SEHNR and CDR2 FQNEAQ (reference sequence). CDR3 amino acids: CASSREGSYNEQFF. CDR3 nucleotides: TGTGCCAGCAGCCGGGAGGGCTCCTACAATGAGCAGTTCTTC.

The CDR3 nucleotides are TGTGCCAGCAGTCCCTCAGGGGACCAAGAGACCCAGTACTTC. Protein sequence: CASSPSGDQETQYF. The chain combines TRBV28 with TRBJ2-5; D may be TRBD1 (6 bases). Germline V gene data show CDR1 as MDHEN and CDR2 as SYDVKM. Trimming left V 5 bases short and J 0 bases short, with 10 bases between. This CDR3 spans 14 amino acids.

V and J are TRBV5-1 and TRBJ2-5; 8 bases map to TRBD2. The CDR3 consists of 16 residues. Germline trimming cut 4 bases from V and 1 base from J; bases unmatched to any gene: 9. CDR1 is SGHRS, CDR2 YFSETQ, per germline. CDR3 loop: CASSPGPAGAQETQYF. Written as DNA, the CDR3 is TGCGCCAGCAGCCCGGGACCAGCGGGGGCCCAAGAGACCCAGTACTTC.

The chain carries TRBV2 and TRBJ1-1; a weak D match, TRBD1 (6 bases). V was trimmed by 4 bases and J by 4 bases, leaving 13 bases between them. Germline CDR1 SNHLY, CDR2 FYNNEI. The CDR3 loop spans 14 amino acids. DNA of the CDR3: TGTGCCAGCAGTGCCCAGGGGCCGGTCACTGAAGCTTTCTTT. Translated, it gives CASSAQGPVTEAFF.

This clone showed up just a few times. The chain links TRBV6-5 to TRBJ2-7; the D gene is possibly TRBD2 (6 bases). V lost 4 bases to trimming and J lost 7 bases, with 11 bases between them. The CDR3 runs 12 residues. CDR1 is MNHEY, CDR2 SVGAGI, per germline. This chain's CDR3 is CASSSPGGEQYF. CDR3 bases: TGTGCCAGCAGTTCACCTGGAGGGGAGCAGTACTTC.

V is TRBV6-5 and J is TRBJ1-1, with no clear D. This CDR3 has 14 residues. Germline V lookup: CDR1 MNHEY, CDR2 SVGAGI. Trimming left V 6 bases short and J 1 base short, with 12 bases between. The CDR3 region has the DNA TGTGCCAGCAGCAACCTCCGGGGGAACACTGAAGCTTTCTTT. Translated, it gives CASSNLRGNTEAFF.